These 5 T cell receptor beta chains came from one sample sequenced in a study of control samples from healthy donors and cancer patients. Assay: immunoSEQ multiplex PCR; the TCRdb copy retains only in-frame clones and omits some. Among 150,000 to 200,000 clones listed, approximately 92% were seen once. The sequenced sample was blood. These TCRs come from a man younger than 30 in good health.

The genes are TRBV5-1 and TRBJ1-4; 8 bases align to TRBD1. The CDR3 sequence is 15 residues long. From germline, CDR1 is SGHRS and CDR2 YFSETQ. V was pared by 3 bases and J by 6 bases, with 7 bases of the junction left unmatched. The chain's CDR3 is CASSSIPGQDEKLFF. The CDR3 DNA reads as TGCGCCAGCAGCTCCATCCCGGGACAGGATGAAAAACTGTTTTTT.

This chain links TRBV14 with TRBJ2-6; 7 nucleotides agree with TRBD1. The CDR3 consists of 19 residues. CDR1 and CDR2 (germline): SGHDN, FVKESK. Germline trimming cut 0 bases from V and 0 bases from J; bases unmatched to any gene: 8. In DNA form, the CDR3 reads TGTGCCAGCAGCCAAGAGGGAACAGGGGCCCCCTCTGGGGCCAACGTCCTGACTTTC. Encoded protein: CASSQEGTGAPSGANVLTF. The full variable domain, completed using reference TRBV14 and TRBJ2-6, is EAGVTQFPSHSVIEKGQTVTLRCDPISGHDNLYWYRRVMGKEIKFLLHFVKESKQDESGMPNNRFLAERTGGTYSTLKVQPAELEDSGVYFCASSQEGTGAPSGANVLTFGAGSRLTVL.

This rearrangement joins TRBV6-4 to TRBJ1-1; TRBD1 might be the D (5 bases). Germline V gene data show CDR1 as MRHNA and CDR2 as SNTAGT. V was trimmed by 6 bases and J by 3 bases, leaving 14 bases between them. This CDR3 has 14 amino acids. DNA of the CDR3: TGTGCCAGCAGCCGACAGCAGAGTGACACTGAAGCTTTCTTT. This sequence encodes CASSRQQSDTEAFF.

The chain is built from TRBV9 and TRBJ2-7, with D unclear. The ends were cut back, 3 bases at V and 4 bases at J, with 14 bases in the middle. The CDR3 sequence is 14 residues long. The germline V gene has CDR1 SGDLS and CDR2 YYNGEE. The CDR3 sequence is CASSAGPQRYEQYF. CDR3 in DNA: TGTGCCAGCAGCGCAGGACCCCAGAGGTACGAGCAGTACTTC.

The J gene is TRBJ1-2, the V gene TRBV5-4; D remains unclear. The CDR3 is made up of 14 amino acids. V was trimmed by 3 bases and J by 4 bases, leaving 13 bases between them. Per the germline V gene, CDR1 is SGHNT and CDR2 is YYREEE (reference sequence). CDR3 residues: CASSSGGDRYGYTF. DNA of the CDR3: TGTGCCAGCAGCTCTGGAGGAGACCGCTATGGCTACACCTTC.